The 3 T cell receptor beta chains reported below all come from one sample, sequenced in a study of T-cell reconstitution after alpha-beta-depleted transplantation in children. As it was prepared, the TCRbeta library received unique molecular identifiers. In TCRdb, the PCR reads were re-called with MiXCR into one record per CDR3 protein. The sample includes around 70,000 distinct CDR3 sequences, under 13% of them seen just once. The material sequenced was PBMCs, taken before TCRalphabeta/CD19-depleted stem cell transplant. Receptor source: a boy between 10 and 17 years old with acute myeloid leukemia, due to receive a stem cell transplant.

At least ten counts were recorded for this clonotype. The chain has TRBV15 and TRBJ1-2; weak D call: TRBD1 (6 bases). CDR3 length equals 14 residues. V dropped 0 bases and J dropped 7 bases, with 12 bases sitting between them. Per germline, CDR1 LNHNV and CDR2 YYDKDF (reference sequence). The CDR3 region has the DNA TGTGCCACCAGCAGAGATTTAGGACAGACTGGCTACACCTTC. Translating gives CATSRDLGQTGYTF.

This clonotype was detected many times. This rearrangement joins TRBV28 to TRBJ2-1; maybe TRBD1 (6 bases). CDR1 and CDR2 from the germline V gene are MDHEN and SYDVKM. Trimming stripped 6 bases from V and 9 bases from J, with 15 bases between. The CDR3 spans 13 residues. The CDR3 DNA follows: TGTGCCAGCAGGCCACAGGGCCTGGCTGAGCAGTTCTTC. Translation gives CASRPQGLAEQFF.

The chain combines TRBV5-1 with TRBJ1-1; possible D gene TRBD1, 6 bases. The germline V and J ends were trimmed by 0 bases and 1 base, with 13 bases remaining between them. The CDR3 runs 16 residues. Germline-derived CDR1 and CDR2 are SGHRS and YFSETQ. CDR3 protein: CASSLGGARGNTEAFF. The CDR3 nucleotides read TGCGCCAGCAGCTTGGGGGGGGCCCGGGGGAACACTGAAGCTTTCTTT.